This is a list of T cell receptor beta chains from one sample in a study of OX40 agonist ivuxolimab in advanced cancers. Measured with immunoSEQ multiplex PCR; TCRdb has only the in-frame clones, and not every one. This table holds more than 45,000 clones, under 95% found once. Sequenced material: CD4+ or CD8+ T cells sorted from blood, taken in a trial of the OX40 agonist ivuxolimab. These receptors originate from an adult with an advanced solid tumor such as melanoma, head and neck, liver or kidney cancer. Both conserved end residues are part of each CDR3. D genes are given only for firm matches.

D,J,V,CDR3
NA,TRBJ2-7,TRBV19,CASSVGQNLGEQYF
NA,TRBJ2-4,TRBV7-8,CASGGRDNIQYF
NA,TRBJ1-6,TRBV2,CASSRTTIRVGSYNSPLHF
NA,NA,TRBV6-5,CASSPLHHEQYF
TRBD1,TRBJ2-7,TRBV19,CASSIGTESSYEQYF
NA,TRBJ2-7,TRBV4-2,CASSQGGLSYEQYF
NA,TRBJ2-5,TRBV29-1,CSVPTSGTQYF
TRBD2,TRBJ2-5,TRBV13,CASSLSSGRGETQYF
NA,TRBJ1-1,TRBV7-9,CASSLLAGMNTEAFF
NA,TRBJ2-2,TRBV7-8,CASSAYRVGGELFF
NA,TRBJ1-4,TRBV27,CASSLSIQATNEKLFF
NA,TRBJ1-2,TRBV6-6,CASTFTENYGYTF
TRBD2,TRBJ2-3,TRBV19,CASSLLAGARDTQYF
NA,TRBJ2-7,TRBV7-9,CASSLDWGEQYF
NA,TRBJ2-7,TRBV27,CASGRGAFYEQYF
NA,TRBJ2-7,TRBV6-6,CATSGTGYEQYF
NA,TRBJ2-1,TRBV28,CASSFSPGRGYNEQFF
NA,TRBJ2-1,TRBV12-5,CASGPPFEQFF
NA,TRBJ2-7,TRBV4-2,CASSQDYEQYF
TRBD1,TRBJ2-5,TRBV4-1,CASSQTGTGEETQYF
NA,TRBJ2-7,TRBV29-1,CSVVTGTYEQYF
NA,TRBJ2-7,TRBV16,CASSREGGSSYEQYF
NA,TRBJ2-7,TRBV4-1,CASSQGGGGYEQYF
TRBD1,TRBJ2-7,TRBV27,CASSTETGPGPYEQYF
NA,TRBJ2-2,TRBV27,CASTLRGGTGELFF